This record looks at one T cell receptor (beta chain) sequence and its context. The target antigen is unknown. This specimen belongs to a study of T cell repertoires in cytomegalovirus infection. Study details: As its CMV epitopes, the study selected recently identified HLA-C-restricted and well-studied HLA-B-restricted targets.

This CDR3 spans 15 amino acids. J was trimmed by 6 bases and V by 1 base; bases with no gene match: 8. Germline CDR1 is SGHTA and CDR2 is FQGNSA. TCRdb reprocessed the reads with MiXCR, giving one entry per CDR3 protein. The table includes 250,000 to 400,000 distinct CDR3 sequences, 20% to 25% detected once. Sequencing was performed on cultured PBMCs, taken from culture after CMV antigen stimulation. This rearrangement joins TRBV7-2 to TRBJ1-1; 7 bases are a match to TRBD1. This receptor was identified in a human donor in good health (CMV status not recorded). Some clones in this sample may be carry-over from other donors' samples. CDR3 region: CASSLVVGGRAEAFF. The CDR3 nucleotides read TGTGCCAGCAGCTTAGTCGTAGGGGGCAGGGCTGAAGCTTTCTTT.